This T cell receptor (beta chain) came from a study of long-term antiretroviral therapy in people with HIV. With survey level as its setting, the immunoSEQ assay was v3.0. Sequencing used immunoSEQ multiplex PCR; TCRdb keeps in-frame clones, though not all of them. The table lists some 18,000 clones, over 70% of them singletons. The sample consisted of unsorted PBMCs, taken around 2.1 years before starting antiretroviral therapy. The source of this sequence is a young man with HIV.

Here the CDR3 reads CASSLDSGYSYEQYF. The CDR3 DNA sequence: TGTGCCAGCAGCTTGGACAGCGGATACTCCTACGAGCAGTACTTC. This chain connects TRBV5-5 to TRBJ2-7; tentatively, D is TRBD2 (5 bases). This CDR3 comprises 15 residues. V shed 0 bases and J shed 0 bases, with 10 bases lying between them. Per the germline V gene, CDR1 is SGHKS and CDR2 is YYEKEE (reference sequence).